One sample yielded the 25 T cell receptor beta chains listed below, sequenced in a study of cytomegalovirus exposure and HLA in healthy donors. The PCR made use of 60 Vbeta and 13 Jbeta primers. Clones were sequenced by immunoSEQ multiplex PCR, and TCRdb holds only the in-frame ones, with some missing. This sample has 70,000 to 100,000 clones, with roughly two thirds found just once. What was sequenced was PBMCs. The source is a woman aged 45-59 years in good health and CMV-seropositive.

The chain combines TRBV28 with TRBJ2-3; possible D gene TRBD1, 5 bases. The CDR3 totals 10 residues. Germline V gene sequence: CDR1 MDHEN, CDR2 SYDVKM. Trimming shortened V by 7 bases and J by 14 bases, and 13 bases separated the two germline ends. The CDR3 DNA sequence: TGTGCCAGCACCTCCCGGACACTGTATTTT. Its translation is CASTSRTLYF.

The chain links TRBV5-6 to TRBJ2-5, with D perhaps matching TRBD2 (6 bases). The V and J ends lost 6 bases and 5 bases respectively, with 20 bases between them. CDR3 size: 15 residues. Looked up from germline, CDR1 is SGHDT and CDR2 is YYEEEE. CDR3 region: CASTKLGLAEETQYF. Here the CDR3 DNA reads TGTGCCAGCACCAAATTGGGACTGGCGGAGGAGACCCAGTACTTC.

The rearrangement links TRBV6-1 to TRBJ2-1, with 11 bases identical to TRBD2. The CDR3 length is 15 residues. Per the germline V gene, CDR1 is MNHNS and CDR2 is SASEGT. V lost 6 bases, J lost 3 bases, and 4 bases stayed unmatched. CDR3 coding DNA: TGTGCCAGCAGGAAGGGACTAGCGGACTACAATGAGCAGTTCTTC. It translates to CASRKGLADYNEQFF.

This clone was seen a few times. This chain connects TRBV5-5 to TRBJ1-1; D not resolved. V was shortened by 2 bases and J by 7 bases, with 6 bases between the two germline ends. This CDR3 is built from 11 residues. The germline CDR1 and CDR2 sequences are SGHKS and YYEKEE (reference sequence). In nucleotides, the CDR3 is TGTGCCAGCAGCTTTTCCGTTGAAGCTTTCTTT. As protein: CASSFSVEAFF.

This clone turned up a few times. The chain joins TRBV6-5 to TRBJ2-5; 7 bases agree with TRBD1. V shed 5 bases, J shed 1 base, and the junction held 4 bases outside the gene matches. CDR3 size: 14 residues. Per germline, CDR1 MNHEY and CDR2 SVGAGI. The CDR3 sequence is CASSDDRVQETQYF. CDR3 in DNA: TGTGCCAGCAGTGACGACAGGGTCCAAGAGACCCAGTACTTC.

V usage is TRBV5-1 and J usage is TRBJ1-6; tentative D call: TRBD1 (5 bases). The V end lost 0 bases, the J end lost 7 bases, and 8 bases lay between the germline ends. There are 14 residues in the CDR3. CDR1 and CDR2 from the germline V gene are SGHRS and YFSETQ. For the CDR3, the DNA is TGCGCCAGCAGCTTGGAATGGGGCAATTCACCCCTCCACTTT. Translating gives CASSLEWGNSPLHF.

The chain links TRBV9 to TRBJ1-2; TRBD1 is a possible D gene (6 bases). The CDR3 loop spans 12 amino acids. V lost 7 bases and J lost 7, with 14 bases in between. Germline V gives CDR1 SGDLS, CDR2 YYNGEE. In DNA form, the CDR3 reads TGTGCCAGCTCACAGGGTATGGGTGGCTACACCTTC. Translation gives CASSQGMGGYTF.

V gene TRBV7-9 combines with J gene TRBJ2-3; 9 bases match TRBD1. This CDR3 spans 16 amino acids. The V and J ends lost 1 base and 2 bases, in that order; junction bases with no gene match: 4. The germline V gene encodes CDR1 SEHNR and CDR2 FQNEAQ (reference sequence). Here the CDR3 DNA reads TGTGCCAGCAGCTTAGGGACAGGGGATACCACAGATACGCAGTATTTT. Translation: CASSLGTGDTTDTQYF.

The sample holds a few counts of this clone. The chain couples TRBV27 to TRBJ2-2; 12 bases agree with TRBD2. V dropped 6 bases and J dropped 1; count of bases not matched to a gene: 9. The germline V gene has CDR1 MNHEY and CDR2 SMNVEV (reference sequence). There are 18 residues in the CDR3. The CDR3 DNA reads as TGTGCCAGCAGCCGACGGACTAGCGGGGCCCTGAACACCGGGGAGCTGTTTTTT. Residues: CASSRRTSGALNTGELFF.

This chain joins TRBV5-5 and TRBJ2-1; possible D gene TRBD2, 6 bases. In germline, CDR1 is SGHKS, CDR2 YYEKEE (reference sequence). With 4 bases removed from V and 0 bases from J, the gap between germline ends came to 11 bases. The CDR3 has 15 residues. The CDR3 region is CASSGGLDSYNEQFF. Written as DNA, the CDR3 is TGTGCCAGCAGCGGGGGGTTAGACTCCTACAATGAGCAGTTCTTC. Drawing the rest from reference TRBV5-5 and TRBJ2-1, the complete variable domain is DAGVTQSPTHLIKTRGQQVTLRCSPISGHKSVSWYQQVLGQGPQFIFQYYEKEERGRGNFPDRFSARQFPNYSSELNVNALLLGDSALYLCASSGGLDSYNEQFFGPGTRLTVL.

The chain uses TRBV7-8 and TRBJ2-3; tentative D call: TRBD1 (6 bases). Germline lookup yields CDR1 SGHVS and CDR2 FQNEAQ. This CDR3 spans 16 amino acids. V was cut by 3 bases and J by 2 bases, with 15 bases left in between. The DNA of the CDR3 is TGTGCCAGCAGCTTGGGAATCCGGGACATCACAGATACGCAGTATTTT. Its translation: CASSLGIRDITDTQYF.

This chain links TRBV2 with TRBJ1-2; 11 bases fit TRBD1. Losses at the gene ends were 6 bases for V and 5 bases for J; bases not matched to a gene: 8. CDR1 SNHLY and CDR2 FYNNEI come from the germline V gene. The CDR3 has 15 amino acids. Written as DNA, the CDR3 is TGTGCCAGCAGGCTCCCGGACAGGGGGCTTTATGGCTACACCTTC. Protein product: CASRLPDRGLYGYTF.

The chain recombines TRBV6-1 with TRBJ1-2; D unresolved. CDR1 and CDR2 from the germline V gene are MNHNS and SASEGT. V lost 4 bases, J lost 5 bases, and 17 bases lay in between. CDR3 length equals 15 residues. Written as DNA, the CDR3 is TGTGCCAGCAGTGTGGAGGGTCCCGTAGGGTATGGCTACACCTTC. Translation: CASSVEGPVGYGYTF.

This rearrangement joins TRBV4-2 to TRBJ2-3, with 12 bases that match TRBD2. With V trimmed by 1 base and J by 0 bases, 5 bases remained unmatched. The CDR3 length is 18 residues. Germline V gene sequence: CDR1 LGHNA, CDR2 YNFKEQ. The CDR3 protein is CASSQGLAGGPSTDTQYF. The CDR3 coding sequence is TGTGCCAGCAGCCAAGGCCTAGCGGGGGGGCCGAGCACAGATACGCAGTATTTT.

This clone was detected a few times. The gene calls are TRBV4-1 and TRBJ2-1; 14 bases agree with TRBD2. CDR1 is MGHRA and CDR2 is YSYEKL in the germline V gene. V was clipped by 0 bases and J by 15 bases; unmatched bases: 10. The CDR3 totals 16 residues. CDR3 in amino acids: CASSQDSPGLAGARFF. In nucleotides, the CDR3 is TGCGCCAGCAGCCAAGATAGTCCGGGACTAGCGGGGGCCCGGTTCTTC.

The chain has TRBV6-6 and TRBJ1-5; no clear D gene. Germline CDR1 and CDR2: MNHNY and SVGAGI (reference sequence). Trimming took off 4 bases at V and 8 bases at J, with 9 bases between the two ends. The CDR3 covers 12 residues. Here the CDR3 reads CASSSRGKPQHF. For the CDR3, the DNA is TGTGCCAGCAGTTCCCGGGGTAAGCCCCAGCATTTT.

The V gene is TRBV11-2, the J gene TRBJ2-1; D gene uncertain. The CDR3 has 12 amino acids. Germline loops: CDR1 SGHAT, CDR2 FQNNGV. V gave up 5 bases and J gave up 5 bases, with 7 bases separating them. CDR3: CASSLIDNEQFF. CDR3 coding DNA: TGTGCCAGCAGCCTAATCGACAATGAGCAGTTCTTC.

This clone came up a few times. This chain connects TRBV21-1 to TRBJ2-5; the table's D call of TRBD1 was not tested on the DNA. TRBV21-1 represents a pseudogene. The CDR3 is made up of 15 amino acids. The CDR3 sequence is CASSKGQGARETQYF. The DNA for the CDR3 is TGTGCCAGCAGCAAAGGACAGGGGGCCCGAGAGACCCAGTACTTC.

The chain joins TRBV5-4 to TRBJ1-1; D gene unclear. V lost 0 bases to trimming and J lost 4 bases, with 7 bases between them. Germline values: CDR1 SGHNT, CDR2 YYREEE (reference sequence). The CDR3 length is 13 residues. The DNA of the CDR3 is TGTGCCAGCAGCTTGGGGCGGCCCACTGAAGCTTTCTTT. Translating it yields CASSLGRPTEAFF.

The chain joins TRBV6-5 to TRBJ1-4; 9 nucleotides agree with TRBD1. CDR3 length: 12 amino acids. Germline V gives CDR1 MNHEY, CDR2 SVGAGI. Germline trimming cut 4 bases from V and 13 bases from J; bases unmatched to any gene: 4. CDR3 nucleotides: TGTGCCAGCAGTTCGACAGGGGGGGGACTGTTTTTT. Protein: CASSSTGGGLFF.

This clone was detected a few times. The rearrangement joins TRBV6-5 to TRBJ2-2, with 7 positions matching TRBD1. CDR1 is MNHEY and CDR2 is SVGAGI in the germline V gene. The trim removed 0 bases at V and 1 base at J, leaving 2 bases unmatched. This CDR3 contains 16 residues. The CDR3 sequence is CASSYSGTVNTGELFF. CDR3 bases: TGTGCCAGCAGTTACTCAGGGACAGTGAACACCGGGGAGCTGTTTTTT.

The CDR3 DNA follows: TGTGCCAGCAGCTCGTACTCCGGGACAATGCCACCCCTCCACTTT. Its protein is CASSSYSGTMPPLHF. The chain couples TRBV5-8 to TRBJ1-6; TRBD1 might be the D (6 bases). Per germline, CDR1 SGHTS and CDR2 YDEGEE. The CDR3 is 15 residues long. V was clipped by 3 bases and J by 11 bases, with 18 bases between them.

This clone was seen just once. The V call is TRBV9, the J call TRBJ2-1, with 7 bases aligning to TRBD2. V lost 0 bases and J lost 0; bases outside the gene matches: 6. Germline V lookup: CDR1 SGDLS, CDR2 YYNGEE. The CDR3 totals 17 residues. The CDR3 sequence: CASSVGEGPSSYNEQFF. As DNA, the CDR3 is TGTGCCAGCAGCGTAGGGGAGGGACCAAGCTCCTACAATGAGCAGTTCTTC.

The chain links TRBV5-4 to TRBJ2-1; 13 nucleotides align to TRBD2. Germline CDR1 reads SGHNT; CDR2 reads YYREEE (reference sequence). This CDR3 has 16 residues. Germline trimming cut 0 bases from V and 8 bases from J; bases unmatched to any gene: 5. DNA for the CDR3: TGTGCCAGCAGCTTGGGACTAGCGGGGGGAGGCGATGAGCAGTTCTTC. Its protein product is CASSLGLAGGGDEQFF.

The V and J genes are TRBV5-1 and TRBJ2-1, with D perhaps matching TRBD2 (6 bases). The CDR3 totals 15 residues. Trimming left V 2 bases short and J 7 bases short, with 16 bases between. Germline V gene sequence: CDR1 SGHRS, CDR2 YFSETQ. CDR3 region: CASSFTGVGRNEQFF. The CDR3 DNA reads as TGCGCCAGCAGCTTCACGGGGGTGGGGAGGAATGAGCAGTTCTTC.